These T cell receptor beta chains were read from a single sample in a study of identical twins. One entry per CDR3 protein, called by TCRdb with MiXCR from the 5' RACE reads. The sample lists 250,000 to 300,000 distinct CDR3 sequences, over 8.5% seen once, with around 7.1% in the top ten. This sample also belongs to another study, concerning yellow fever vaccine responses in identical twins.

Sequenced input: CD8+ T cells sorted from blood. The source of these receptors is a woman aged 18-29 years in good health. Each CDR3 is given with its conserved first and last residue. The D gene is left open where the match is weak. Clone size is shown for a subset of rows, as once, few, many or a class of expanded clone.

abundance,j_gene,d_gene,v_gene,CDR3aa
-,TRBJ2-1,-,TRBV11-2,CASSLGLSGSYNEQFF
few,TRBJ2-7,TRBD2,TRBV20-1,CSAETTSGIFYEQYF
-,TRBJ2-4,-,TRBV27,CASRAGARDIQYF
few,TRBJ1-1,-,TRBV5-1,CASSSMDSLNTEAFF
few,TRBJ2-7,-,TRBV21-1,CASSKERLARFEQYF
-,TRBJ1-6,-,TRBV20-1,CSARDSSWPPLHF
many,TRBJ2-7,-,TRBV28,CASSSRTAYYEQYF
few,TRBJ2-1,TRBD2,TRBV19,CASSITSGRDTYNEQFF
many,TRBJ2-7,-,TRBV20-1,CSARPTLGYEQYF
few,TRBJ2-1,TRBD2,TRBV7-9,CASSWGDLAGVSNEQFF
few,TRBJ2-3,-,TRBV24-1,CATSEQSGLLNRDTQYF
-,TRBJ1-5,-,TRBV7-9,CASSQASQPQHF
many,TRBJ2-7,-,TRBV5-6,CASSLRVAYEQYF
few,TRBJ1-1,-,TRBV5-5,CASSGRGGTEAFF
many,TRBJ1-5,-,TRBV25-1,CASSELGSYQPQHF
few,TRBJ2-1,TRBD1,TRBV7-9,CASSPGQGADGEQFF
-,TRBJ1-5,-,TRBV19,CASSIQGGNQPQHF
-,TRBJ1-1,TRBD1,TRBV7-9,CASSRDSRNTEAFF
many,TRBJ2-3,-,TRBV9,CASSVDTDTQYF
-,TRBJ1-6,TRBD1,TRBV4-3,CASSQVTGGYSPLHF
-,TRBJ2-3,-,TRBV29-1,CSVVGGASDTQYF
-,TRBJ2-6,-,TRBV20-1,CSASPGTGANVLTF
many,TRBJ2-7,TRBD1,TRBV6-2/TRBV6-3,CASTETGASYEQYF
few,TRBJ2-3,TRBD2,TRBV18,CASSPTSGGLSTDTQYF
-,TRBJ2-3,TRBD2,TRBV27,CASSLSQAGVNTQYF
-,TRBJ2-1,TRBD2,TRBV5-5,CASSLVPSGSYNEQFF
many,TRBJ2-1,-,TRBV4-3,CASSQDGAGVNEQFF
-,TRBJ1-5,-,TRBV7-2,CASSLVGVSQPQHF
-,TRBJ2-7,TRBD1,TRBV28,CASRWDRGYEQYF
many,TRBJ2-2,TRBD2,TRBV11-2,CASSLRGGLAGDTGELFF
few,TRBJ2-3,TRBD2,TRBV4-2,CASSQDRTSKDTQYF
few,TRBJ2-7,-,TRBV3-1,CASSQETPRQVQTYEQYF
-,TRBJ2-2,-,TRBV15,CATTPEYSGVVTGELFF
many,TRBJ2-1,-,TRBV4-1,CASSQLDSPSYNEQFF
-,TRBJ2-1,TRBD2,TRBV11-2,CASSLGPPGLAGGYEQFF
-,TRBJ2-1,-,TRBV5-1,CASSLESTYNEQFF
few,TRBJ2-7,-,TRBV5-6,CASSFGRNTYEQYF
few,TRBJ1-1,-,TRBV9,CASSEGNYNTEAFF
few,TRBJ2-7,-,TRBV7-9,CASSFRVNEQYF
few,TRBJ1-2,-,TRBV7-9,CASSLAIGQNNYGYTF
many,TRBJ2-4,TRBD1,TRBV4-3,CASSPGTGAKNIQYF
-,TRBJ2-7,-,TRBV6-2/TRBV6-3,CASSYRETYEQYF
many,TRBJ2-1,-,TRBV4-3,CASSRDREPYNEQFF
-,TRBJ2-1,-,TRBV24-1,CATSDSWGRLDEQFF
few,TRBJ2-3,-,TRBV30,CAWSVSLTDTQYF
few,TRBJ1-1,-,TRBV5-1,CASSLGTMNTEAFF
few,TRBJ2-7,-,TRBV11-2,CASSLLSEQYF
-,TRBJ2-1,-,TRBV4-3,CASSHASSSLHNEQFF
-,TRBJ2-1,-,TRBV11-2,CASSRWLGVSWGASYNEQFF
few,TRBJ1-1,TRBD1,TRBV5-1,CASSLRPADRGDEAFF
many,TRBJ2-1,-,TRBV5-1,CASSLKRENNEQFF
few,TRBJ2-5,-,TRBV6-2/TRBV6-3,CASSYLTKNWETQYF
many,TRBJ2-7,-,TRBV20-1,CSARDQGGISLYEQYF